Listed below are T cell receptor beta chains from one sample, sequenced in a study of blood T cell repertoires in COVID-19. Some clones are missing from TCRdb's copy, which holds only in-frame ones; the method was immunoSEQ multiplex PCR. The sample lists around 130,000 clones, more than 75% occurring once. Sequenced sample: peripheral blood. These receptors originate from a man in his 60s with acute or convalescent COVID-19. Both conserved end residues are part of each CDR3. D genes are given only for firm matches. A clone size is listed for some rows: how often the clone was seen (once, few, many), or a class if it is expanded.

cdr3_nt cdr3_aa j_call d_call cdr3_length clone_size v_call
TGTGCCAGCAGCTTCGGGACTAGCGGGGTACAAGAGACCCAGTACTTC CASSFGTSGVQETQYF TRBJ2-5 TRBD2 16 NA TRBV11-3
TGTGCCAGCGGGGGTAACGACAGGGGTAACTATGGCTACACCTTC CASGGNDRGNYGYTF TRBJ1-2 TRBD1 15 NA TRBV7-9
TGTGCCAGCAGCCGATGGGGGGGAGGAGAGACCCAGTACTTC CASSRWGGGETQYF TRBJ2-5 TRBD2 14 NA TRBV3-1/TRBV3-2
TGTGCCAGCAGCTTAAGATTGCGAGGAGGCTCCTACAATGAGCAGTTCTTC CASSLRLRGGSYNEQFF TRBJ2-1 NA 17 once TRBV7-9
TGTGCCAGCAGTTTATTTTTGCAGGGGAGGGATGAGCAGTTCTTC CASSLFLQGRDEQFF TRBJ2-1 NA 15 NA TRBV28
TGTGCCAGCAGCTTACGGTTGGGGGACTTGGCTGAAGCTTTCTTT CASSLRLGDLAEAFF TRBJ1-1 NA 15 NA TRBV7-2
TGTGCCTGGGACGGACAGGGGCGGGAGCAGTACTTC CAWDGQGREQYF TRBJ2-7 TRBD1 12 NA TRBV30
TGTGCCAGCAGTTACGAACAGCCCAAAGCCAAAAACATTCAGTACTTC CASSYEQPKAKNIQYF TRBJ2-4 NA 16 NA TRBV6-6
TGTGCCAGCAGCAGAGCCGTGGCGGGTGGGGAGACCCAGTACTTC CASSRAVAGGETQYF TRBJ2-5 NA 15 once TRBV9
TGTGCCACTATGGGAGGGCCTTTGGATGAGCAGTTCTTC CATMGGPLDEQFF TRBJ2-1 TRBD2 13 NA TRBV7-2
TGTGCCAGTAGGACAGGGTCCGATCAGCCCCAGCATTTT CASRTGSDQPQHF TRBJ1-5 TRBD1 13 NA TRBV19
TGTGCCAGCAGTGAAGATGGTCGGACAGGGGGCATCGAGCAGTACTTC CASSEDGRTGGIEQYF TRBJ2-7 TRBD1 16 NA TRBV2
TGTGCCAGCACGACTAGCGGGGTGGGGACCCAGTACTTC CASTTSGVGTQYF TRBJ2-5 TRBD2 13 NA TRBV7-2
TGTGCCAGCAGCGACGCCTCGGATCGAGCGGGACCCCCAGATACGCAGTATTTT CASSDASDRAGPPDTQYF TRBJ2-3 TRBD2 18 NA TRBV25-1
TGTGCCAGCAGCCAAGGCGCTAGCGGGAGGAGAGAGACCCAGTACTTC CASSQGASGRRETQYF TRBJ2-5 TRBD2 16 once TRBV14
TGTGCCACCAGTGATTTGCGGTCCTCTTCGTATGAGCAGTTCTTC CATSDLRSSSYEQFF TRBJ2-1 NA 15 NA TRBV24-1
TGTGCCAGCAGTGAAAGCCGGGACAGGGGGTTTCCTAATGAAAAACTGTTTTTT CASSESRDRGFPNEKLFF TRBJ1-4 TRBD1 18 NA TRBV2
TGTGCCATCAGTGTTACGGACGTTCCCGTCGGGGATGGCTACACCTTC CAISVTDVPVGDGYTF TRBJ1-2 NA 16 NA TRBV10-3
TGTGCCAGCAGTTTAAGGGTAGAGGGTGAAAAACTGTTTTTT CASSLRVEGEKLFF TRBJ1-4 NA 14 NA TRBV27
TGTGCCATCAGTCAACTAGCGGGAGGGACTAATGAGCAGTTCTTC CAISQLAGGTNEQFF TRBJ2-1 TRBD2 15 NA TRBV10-3
TGCGCCAGCAGCCCCCCACTAGCGCCCAGCACAGATACGCAGTATTTT CASSPPLAPSTDTQYF TRBJ2-3 TRBD2 16 NA TRBV5-1
TGTGCCAGCAGCAAACTAGGATCGCGGAGCTTCCACACAGATACGCAGTATTTT CASSKLGSRSFHTDTQYF TRBJ2-3 NA 18 NA TRBV21-1
TGTGCCAGCAGTTGGGGGGGATACGAGCAGTACTTC CASSWGGYEQYF TRBJ2-7 TRBD2 12 NA TRBV25-1
TGTGCCAGCAGCTTAATTTGGGAAGGGAGCGAGCAGTACTTC CASSLIWEGSEQYF TRBJ2-7 NA 14 NA TRBV7-2
TGTGCCAGCAGCCGGACAACAGGGGGAAGTCAGCCCCAGCATTTT CASSRTTGGSQPQHF TRBJ1-5 TRBD1 15 few TRBV3-1/TRBV3-2
TGTGCCAGTATAGCAGCGGGAGTAACCGGGGAGCTGTTTTTT CASIAAGVTGELFF TRBJ2-2 TRBD2 14 NA TRBV19
TGTGCCAGCAGCCCAGGACAGCACACCGGGGAGCTGTTTTTT CASSPGQHTGELFF TRBJ2-2 NA 14 NA TRBV7-2
TGTGCCAGCAGCCAACAGGGAGGCTCTGGGGCCAACGTCCTGACTTTC CASSQQGGSGANVLTF TRBJ2-6 NA 16 NA TRBV3-1/TRBV3-2
TGCAGCGTTGAAACGGCAGGGCGCTATGGCTACACCTTC CSVETAGRYGYTF TRBJ1-2 NA 13 NA TRBV29-1
TGTGCCAGCCTAGACAGTTTTAACTCTGGAAACACCATATATTTT CASLDSFNSGNTIYF TRBJ1-3 NA 15 NA TRBV28
TGTGCCAGCAGACCTGATACAGGGGGGCCCCAGCATTTT CASRPDTGGPQHF TRBJ1-5 TRBD1 13 NA TRBV12-3/TRBV12-4
TGTGCCAGCAGCCAAGGGAGGTTGGGGAGGACTGAAGCTTTCTTT CASSQGRLGRTEAFF TRBJ1-1 NA 15 once TRBV3-1/TRBV3-2
TGTGCCAGGTCCGCGGGGGTGACCGGGGAGCTGTTTTTT CARSAGVTGELFF TRBJ2-2 TRBD2 13 NA TRBV2
TGTGCCAGCACCCTACGGCGGGGGGTCACCGGGGAGCTGTTTTTT CASTLRRGVTGELFF TRBJ2-2 TRBD2 15 NA TRBV6-5
TGTGCCAGCAGCCCCCTCGGGACAGGGACATTCCACGAGCAGTACTTC CASSPLGTGTFHEQYF TRBJ2-7 TRBD1 16 NA TRBV3-1/TRBV3-2
TGTGCCAGCAGCGCCTCTGATGAGCAGTTCTTC CASSASDEQFF TRBJ2-1 NA 11 NA TRBV9
TGCAGCGTTGGCGGGACTTCCACCGTCGAGCAGTACTTC CSVGGTSTVEQYF TRBJ2-7 NA 13 NA TRBV29-1